This TCR beta chain comes out of a study of cytomegalovirus exposure and HLA in healthy donors. Study findings and constraints: Reportedly, a later analysis found an Asian-associated ancestry cluster had fewer N-insertions than the approximately 670-donor mean. Later on, a genetic analysis was performed. It linked a missense variant in DCLRE1C with V- and J-gene trimming of TCR beta.

This clone was observed a handful of times. The antigen is unknown. This CDR3 has 17 amino acids. Trimming left V 4 bases short and J 0 bases short, with 13 bases between. Germline V gene lookup returns CDR1 MNHNS and CDR2 SASEGT. The donors comprised healthy bone marrow donors. It was with 60 Vbeta and 13 Jbeta primers that the PCR ran. In the study's own analysis: Among the unique TCR beta chains that a later analysis counted, roughly 80 million in all, approximately 12 million were shared. Assay used: immunoSEQ multiplex PCR; TCRdb lists only in-frame clones, some missing. The D gene and trimming were derived from the DNA, and the V and J assignments and clone size from that table. The data show tens of thousands of clones, about 73% seen once.

The source is a woman aged 40 to 50 in good health and CMV-seropositive. The sample consisted of PBMCs. The chain uses TRBV6-1 and TRBJ2-6; perhaps TRBD1 as D (5 bases). CDR3 protein: CASSVQTVTSGANVLTF. The CDR3 DNA follows: TGTGCCAGCAGTGTCCAGACAGTAACCTCTGGGGCCAACGTCCTGACTTTC.